The rows below give T cell receptor beta chains drawn from one sample of a study of beta chain features in type 1 diabetes. TCRdb's table, derived via immunoSEQ multiplex PCR, lists solely in-frame clones and lacks some. The table records about 160,000 clones, 6.5% to 10% of them present only once. Sequenced: central memory CD4+ T cells from blood. The receptors shown here come from a woman in her late teens or twenties with type 1 diabetes. CDR3s include the opening cysteine and the closing phenylalanine or tryptophan. Each record gives: J gene, D gene, clone size, V gene, CDR3 DNA, CDR3 protein. D genes are given only for firm matches. The size field is filled for only some rows; it gives once, few, many or a size class.

J: TRBJ2-3; D: NA; size: NA; V: TRBV19; DNA: TGTGCCAGCTCGCTAGGAGCCATTACAGATACGCAGTATTTT; CDR3: CASSLGAITDTQYF
J: TRBJ2-7; D: NA; size: NA; V: TRBV7-2; DNA: TGTGCCAGCAGCTCTACCTACGAGCAGTACTTC; CDR3: CASSSTYEQYF
J: TRBJ2-4; D: TRBD1; size: NA; V: TRBV15; DNA: TGTGCCACCAGCAGAGATCGGTCAGGGGGCGGCTACTTC; CDR3: CATSRDRSGGGYF
J: TRBJ1-1; D: TRBD1; size: NA; V: TRBV4-1; DNA: TGCGCCAGCAGCTCGCAGGGGGCGGCCACTGAAGCTTTCTTT; CDR3: CASSSQGAATEAFF
J: TRBJ2-1; D: TRBD2; size: few; V: TRBV11-2; DNA: TGTGCCAGCAGCCCAGGACTAGCGGGGGGCTACAATGAGCAGTTCTTC; CDR3: CASSPGLAGGYNEQFF
J: TRBJ2-5; D: TRBD2; size: few; V: TRBV18; DNA: TGTGCCAGCGTGCGGACTAGCGGACAAGAGACCCAGTACTTC; CDR3: CASVRTSGQETQYF
J: TRBJ2-3; D: NA; size: few; V: TRBV5-6; DNA: TGTGCCAGCAGCCCCCTACAGGTGACAGATACGCAGTATTTT; CDR3: CASSPLQVTDTQYF
J: TRBJ2-7; D: NA; size: NA; V: TRBV14; DNA: TGTGCCAGCAGCCAAGTAAGACTTCCTTCCTACGAGCAGTACTTC; CDR3: CASSQVRLPSYEQYF
J: TRBJ2-3; D: TRBD1; size: NA; V: TRBV27; DNA: TGTGCCAGCAGTTACAGGGGGCGGTCAGATACGCAGTATTTT; CDR3: CASSYRGRSDTQYF
J: TRBJ2-7; D: NA; size: once; V: TRBV6-1; DNA: TGTGCCAGCAGAGGACGGGCCCAGAAAGGGGTTAAGCAGTACTTC; CDR3: CASRGRAQKGVKQYF
J: TRBJ2-7; D: TRBD2; size: NA; V: TRBV29-1; DNA: TGCAGCGTGAGACTAGCGCTAACCTACGAGCAGTACTTC; CDR3: CSVRLALTYEQYF
J: TRBJ2-7; D: NA; size: NA; V: TRBV27; DNA: TGTGCCAGCAGTTTCCAGGTAACCTACGAGCAGTACTTC; CDR3: CASSFQVTYEQYF
J: TRBJ2-5; D: NA; size: few; V: TRBV5-6; DNA: TGTGCCAGCAGCTTGACGGACAAGCCCCAGTACTTC; CDR3: CASSLTDKPQYF
J: TRBJ2-5; D: TRBD2; size: NA; V: TRBV10-3; DNA: TGTGCCATCACCTCGGGACTAGAAGGGGGGGAGACCCAGTACTTC; CDR3: CAITSGLEGGETQYF
J: TRBJ1-1; D: NA; size: NA; V: TRBV6-1; DNA: TGTGCCATCAGTGGTCGGCAGGATGCTGAAGCTTTCTTT; CDR3: CAISGRQDAEAFF